This is a list of T cell receptor beta chains from one sample in a study of blood T cell repertoires in COVID-19. This table comes from immunoSEQ multiplex PCR, and its TCRdb copy is limited to in-frame clones, with some not included. The data contain about 190,000 clones, around 86% of them singletons. Sequenced input: PBMCs or T cells enriched from blood (not recorded which). The receptors come from a man between 35 and 55 years old with acute COVID-19. Each CDR3 is given with its conserved first and last residue. Fields, in order: V gene, clone size, D gene, J gene, CDR3 DNA, CDR3 protein. D genes are given only for firm matches. Some rows have no size entry. The others give once, few or many, or a class for an expanded clone.

V gene: TRBV30; clone size: NA; D gene: TRBD2; J gene: TRBJ2-3; CDR3 DNA: TGTGCCTGGAGTAGCGGGAGAACGGATACGCAGTATTTT; CDR3 protein: CAWSSGRTDTQYF
V gene: TRBV19; clone size: few; D gene: TRBD1; J gene: TRBJ1-2; CDR3 DNA: TGTGCCAGTAGCAGAAAAGCGACAGGGTATGTCTTGGATGGCTACACCTTC; CDR3 protein: CASSRKATGYVLDGYTF
V gene: TRBV3-1/TRBV3-2; clone size: NA; D gene: NA; J gene: TRBJ2-7; CDR3 DNA: TGTGCCAGCAGCCAAACTCTCCACGAGCAGTACTTC; CDR3 protein: CASSQTLHEQYF
V gene: TRBV14; clone size: NA; D gene: NA; J gene: TRBJ2-7; CDR3 DNA: TGTGCCAGCAGACCACGGGTATTGGGTGAGCAGTACTTC; CDR3 protein: CASRPRVLGEQYF
V gene: TRBV2; clone size: NA; D gene: TRBD1; J gene: TRBJ2-5; CDR3 DNA: TGTGCCAGCAGTGAAGGTACAGGGGCAGAGACCCAGTACTTC; CDR3 protein: CASSEGTGAETQYF
V gene: TRBV11-2; clone size: NA; D gene: TRBD1; J gene: TRBJ2-5; CDR3 DNA: TGTGCCAGCAGCTTGATACAGGGGGCGGAGACCCAGTACTTC; CDR3 protein: CASSLIQGAETQYF
V gene: TRBV5-5; clone size: NA; D gene: NA; J gene: TRBJ2-5; CDR3 DNA: TGTGCCAGCAGCTTTGCGGCAGGGGGAGGTTACGAGACCCAGTACTTC; CDR3 protein: CASSFAAGGGYETQYF
V gene: TRBV3-1/TRBV3-2; clone size: NA; D gene: NA; J gene: TRBJ2-5; CDR3 DNA: TGTGCCAGCAGCCTAAGGGGCCGAGGTGGTTCGGAGACCCAGTACTTC; CDR3 protein: CASSLRGRGGSETQYF
V gene: TRBV27; clone size: NA; D gene: NA; J gene: TRBJ2-5; CDR3 DNA: TGTGCCAGCAGTTTAAGAGCAGGGTCTATCCAAGAGACCCAGTACTTC; CDR3 protein: CASSLRAGSIQETQYF
V gene: TRBV3-1/TRBV3-2; clone size: once; D gene: TRBD1; J gene: TRBJ2-3; CDR3 DNA: TGTGCCAGCAGCCACCGGCTGGGGACAGGGGACACGAAAAAGCACACAGATACGCAGTATTTT; CDR3 protein: CASSHRLGTGDTKKHTDTQYF
V gene: TRBV18; clone size: NA; D gene: NA; J gene: TRBJ1-1; CDR3 DNA: TGTGCCAGCACCACCGGGACTCCGACCCTCACTGAAGCTTTCTTT; CDR3 protein: CASTTGTPTLTEAFF
V gene: TRBV7-9; clone size: NA; D gene: NA; J gene: TRBJ2-7; CDR3 DNA: TGTGCCAGCACTCTCCAGCGGGACACCTACGAGCAGTACTTC; CDR3 protein: CASTLQRDTYEQYF
V gene: TRBV18; clone size: NA; D gene: NA; J gene: TRBJ2-1; CDR3 DNA: TGTGCCAGCTCACCCCAGGGAGGCCACAATGAGCAGTTCTTC; CDR3 protein: CASSPQGGHNEQFF
V gene: TRBV27; clone size: once; D gene: NA; J gene: TRBJ2-7; CDR3 DNA: TGTGCCAGCAGTTTATTAGGGGTCGAGCAGTACTTC; CDR3 protein: CASSLLGVEQYF
V gene: TRBV7-2; clone size: once; D gene: NA; J gene: TRBJ2-3; CDR3 DNA: TGTGCCAGCAGCTACTGGGCCTTCACAGATACGCAGTATTTT; CDR3 protein: CASSYWAFTDTQYF
V gene: TRBV6-2/TRBV6-3; clone size: NA; D gene: TRBD1; J gene: TRBJ1-2; CDR3 DNA: TGTGCCAGCAGCCGGGTTGCCGGGACAGGGGCTTTTAACTATGGCTACACCTTC; CDR3 protein: CASSRVAGTGAFNYGYTF
V gene: TRBV4-1; clone size: NA; D gene: TRBD2; J gene: TRBJ2-3; CDR3 DNA: TGCGCCAGCAGCCTCCTAGCGGGGTTTAGCACAGATACGCAGTATTTT; CDR3 protein: CASSLLAGFSTDTQYF
V gene: TRBV10-3; clone size: NA; D gene: NA; J gene: TRBJ1-1; CDR3 DNA: TGTGCCATCAGGGACAACGCGATCACTGAAGCTTTCTTT; CDR3 protein: CAIRDNAITEAFF